The 32 T cell receptor beta chains given below trace back to one sample, sequenced in a study of cytomegalovirus exposure and HLA in healthy donors. Amplification used 60 Vbeta primers and 13 Jbeta primers. Data came from immunoSEQ multiplex PCR; TCRdb stores just in-frame clones and leaves some out. The sample yields 130,000 to 150,000 clones, roughly 76% seen once. Material: PBMCs. These receptors were collected from a human donor in good health.

This CDR3 is CASSQELAGGLTNTGELFF. DNA of the CDR3: TGTGCCAGCAGCCAAGAACTAGCGGGAGGGCTAACGAACACCGGGGAGCTGTTTTTT. The V gene is TRBV4-2, the J gene TRBJ2-2, with 13 bases lining up with TRBD2. V lost 0 bases, J lost 0 bases, and 4 bases stayed unmatched. The CDR3 contains 19 residues. Germline values: CDR1 LGHNA, CDR2 YNFKEQ.

The chain links TRBV18 to TRBJ1-2, with TRBD1 identical over 9 bases. Losses at the gene ends were 4 bases for V and 0 bases for J; bases not matched to a gene: 9. The CDR3 is 17 amino acids. CDR1 and CDR2 from the germline V gene are KGHSH and LQKENI. CDR3 protein: CASSRTGTGFSNYGYTF. The CDR3 DNA reads as TGTGCCAGCTCACGAACCGGGACAGGGTTTTCTAACTATGGCTACACCTTC.

V gene TRBV10-1 combines with J gene TRBJ2-5; possibly TRBD2 for D (6 bases). Matching the DNA end better, TRBJ2-7 makes the J call doubtful. Germline-derived CDR1 and CDR2 are WNHNN and SYGVQD (reference sequence). The CDR3 is 18 residues long. The CDR3 sequence: CASSESRLGQSVIYEQYF. CDR3 DNA: TGCGCCAGCAGTGAGTCGAGACTAGGGCAGTCCGTAATCTACGAGCAGTACTTC.

The gene calls are TRBV10-2 and TRBJ2-5; 7 positions agree with TRBD2. This CDR3 region has 15 residues. CDR1 WSHSY and CDR2 SAAADI come from the germline V gene. Unmatched junction bases numbered 5, after V lost 3 bases and J lost 1 base. This chain's CDR3 is CASSEGLAVQETQYF. CDR3 nucleotide sequence: TGCGCCAGCAGTGAAGGGCTAGCGGTCCAAGAGACCCAGTACTTC.

The chain employs TRBV2 and TRBJ2-1; 13 bases line up with TRBD2. Germline lookup yields CDR1 SNHLY and CDR2 FYNNEI. Trimming cost V 2 bases and J 9 bases; bases outside gene matches: 7. This CDR3 is built from 16 residues. CDR3 sequence: CASSEPGTSGMGEQFF. The CDR3 bases are TGTGCCAGCAGTGAACCGGGGACTAGCGGGATGGGTGAGCAGTTCTTC. Based on the CDR3 plus reference TRBV2 and TRBJ2-1, the full variable domain is EPEVTQTPSHQVTQMGQEVILRCVPISNHLYFYWYRQILGQKVEFLVSFYNNEISEKSEIFDDQFSVERPDGSNFTLKIRSTKLEDSAMYFCASSEPGTSGMGEQFFGPGTRLTVL.

The V and J genes are TRBV7-9 and TRBJ2-1, with 10 bases identical to TRBD2. With 6 bases clipped from V and 3 bases from J, the junction kept 5 bases outside the gene matches. Germline V lookup: CDR1 SEHNR, CDR2 FQNEAQ (reference sequence). This CDR3 region has 15 residues. The CDR3 reads CASSLAGDRYNEQFF. CDR3 bases: TGTGCCAGCAGTCTAGCGGGAGATCGCTACAATGAGCAGTTCTTC.

This chain uses TRBV6-6 with TRBJ2-5; 11 positions agree with TRBD2. CDR3 length: 15 residues. J gave up 5 bases and V 4 bases, and 6 bases lay outside the gene matches. The germline V gene encodes CDR1 MNHNY and CDR2 SVGAGI (reference sequence). CDR3 loop: CASSFSGGAPETQYF. The CDR3 DNA follows: TGTGCCAGCAGTTTTAGCGGGGGGGCCCCGGAGACCCAGTACTTC.

The V call is TRBV6-1, the J call TRBJ1-2, with D hard to call. The CDR3 consists of 13 residues. V lost 0 bases to trimming and J lost 2 bases, with 4 bases between them. Germline V gene sequence: CDR1 MNHNS, CDR2 SASEGT. Here the CDR3 reads CASSEAINYGYTF. The CDR3 DNA reads as TGTGCCAGCAGTGAAGCTATCAACTATGGCTACACCTTC.

The chain recombines TRBV5-5 with TRBJ2-6, with a weak D call TRBD1 (5 bases). This CDR3 region has 16 residues. Germline V gene sequence: CDR1 SGHKS, CDR2 YYEKEE (reference sequence). V was pared by 0 bases and J by 2 bases, with 9 bases between. The CDR3 sequence: CASSLGSRAGANVLTF. The CDR3 region has the DNA TGTGCCAGCAGCTTGGGATCCAGGGCTGGGGCCAACGTCCTGACTTTC. The full variable domain, in which reference TRBV5-5 and TRBJ2-6 provide the parts outside the CDR3, is DAGVTQSPTHLIKTRGQQVTLRCSPISGHKSVSWYQQVLGQGPQFIFQYYEKEERGRGNFPDRFSARQFPNYSSELNVNALLLGDSALYLCASSLGSRAGANVLTFGAGSRLTVL.

The chain combines TRBV2 with TRBJ1-1; D uncertain. The V gene's germline CDR1 is SNHLY and CDR2 FYNNEI. This CDR3 has 11 amino acids. V lost 7 bases and J lost 1, with 4 bases in between. The CDR3: CASIQNTEAFF. In DNA, the CDR3 is TGTGCCAGCATTCAGAACACTGAAGCTTTCTTT. The full variable domain, in which reference TRBV2 and TRBJ1-1 provide the parts outside the CDR3, is EPEVTQTPSHQVTQMGQEVILRCVPISNHLYFYWYRQILGQKVEFLVSFYNNEISEKSEIFDDQFSVERPDGSNFTLKIRSTKLEDSAMYFCASIQNTEAFFGQGTRLTVV.

This clone was counted between two and nine times. V gene TRBV5-4 combines with J gene TRBJ1-2; maybe TRBD1 (6 bases). The CDR3 has 13 residues. CDR1 and CDR2 from the germline V gene are SGHNT and YYREEE (reference sequence). Trimming shortened V by 0 bases and J by 8 bases, and 11 bases separated the two germline ends. CDR3 residues: CASSLEGEGGYTF. As DNA, the CDR3 is TGTGCCAGCAGCTTGGAGGGGGAGGGAGGCTACACCTTC.

V usage is TRBV10-3 and J usage is TRBJ2-3; TRBD1 matches at 9 bases. The CDR3 loop spans 14 amino acids. The germline V gene encodes CDR1 ENHRY and CDR2 SYGVKD. Trimming removed 6 bases from V and 5 bases from J; junction bases left unmatched: 6. The CDR3: CAISAEDRGDTQYF. CDR3 in DNA: TGTGCCATCAGCGCAGAGGACAGGGGAGATACGCAGTATTTT.

The chain employs TRBV5-6 and TRBJ1-2, with a tentative D call TRBD1 (6 bases). The CDR3 is 14 amino acids. V shed 1 base and J shed 7 bases, with 14 bases lying between them. The germline gives CDR1 SGHDT, CDR2 YYEEEE. The CDR3 bases are TGTGCCAGCAGCTTGTTCACAGGGTATGGTGGCTACACCTTC. Translation gives CASSLFTGYGGYTF.

The chain links TRBV5-6 to TRBJ2-7, with TRBD2 as a possible D gene (6 bases). Trimming pared 4 bases from V and 2 bases from J, leaving 22 bases between. Looked up from germline, CDR1 is SGHDT and CDR2 is YYEEEE. CDR3 length equals 17 residues. CDR3: CASSAGRTRLGTYEQYF. CDR3 nucleotide sequence: TGTGCCAGCAGCGCGGGACGGACTCGACTAGGGACCTACGAGCAGTACTTC.

The gene calls are TRBV5-1 and TRBJ1-1; 9 bases align to TRBD1. Germline CDR1 is SGHRS and CDR2 is YFSETQ. Trimming cost V 6 bases and J 1 base; bases outside gene matches: 7. CDR3 length: 15 residues. As DNA, the CDR3 is TGCGCCAGCACCTGGGACAGGGCTAAGAACACTGAAGCTTTCTTT. Its protein product is CASTWDRAKNTEAFF.

V is TRBV5-1 and J is TRBJ2-2; TRBD2 might be the D (5 bases). Germline assignment: CDR1 SGHRS and CDR2 YFSETQ. Between the trimmed V and J ends, which lost 6 bases and 0 bases, there was a span of 15 bases. The CDR3 contains 16 residues. CDR3 sequence (DNA): TGCGCCAGCAACCTCGGGATTGGGGCGAACACCGGGGAGCTGTTTTTT. Its translation: CASNLGIGANTGELFF.

The rearrangement links TRBV4-1 to TRBJ2-2, with D possibly matching TRBD1 (6 bases). CDR3 length equals 15 residues. V was clipped by 3 bases and J by 6 bases, with 14 bases between them. Germline V gives CDR1 MGHRA, CDR2 YSYEKL. CDR3 residues: CASSHSIGGPGELFF. The CDR3 DNA sequence: TGCGCCAGCAGCCACTCCATAGGGGGACCCGGGGAGCTGTTTTTT.

The rearrangement joins TRBV28 to TRBJ2-2; TRBD1 might be the D (6 bases). V was cut by 8 bases and J by 7 bases, with 14 bases left in between. Germline CDR1 MDHEN, CDR2 SYDVKM. The CDR3 is made up of 13 amino acids. CDR3 in DNA: TGTGCCAGCGCTACAGGGTCGGGCGGGGAGCTGTTTTTT. Translated, it gives CASATGSGGELFF.

This rearrangement joins TRBV30 to TRBJ2-7; 10 bases line up with TRBD2. Germline CDR1 and CDR2: GTSNPN and SVGIG (reference sequence). The CDR3 runs 13 residues. V gave up 2 bases and J gave up 4 bases; unmatched junction bases: 2. CDR3 bases: TGTGCCTGGAGTCAAGCGGGAGGGTACGAGCAGTACTTC. Encoded protein: CAWSQAGGYEQYF.

The J gene is TRBJ1-1, the V gene TRBV7-2, with D uncertain. Trimming cost V 3 bases and J 3 bases, with 8 bases left between them. The CDR3 has 13 residues. Germline loops: CDR1 SGHTA, CDR2 FQGNSA. CDR3 residues: CASSFNGDTEAFF. CDR3 bases: TGTGCCAGCAGCTTTAACGGGGACACTGAAGCTTTCTTT.

V is TRBV27 and J is TRBJ1-1, with D possibly matching TRBD1 (5 bases). V was pared by 6 bases and J by 1 base, with 12 bases between. Germline assignment: CDR1 MNHEY and CDR2 SMNVEV (reference sequence). The CDR3 has 14 amino acids. The DNA for the CDR3 is TGTGCCAGCAGGCACCTAGGGGAGAACACTGAAGCTTTCTTT. This gives the protein CASRHLGENTEAFF.

This clone was recorded a few times. The gene calls are TRBV7-9 and TRBJ1-2; D is perhaps TRBD1 (6 bases). With 1 base removed from V and 6 bases from J, the gap between germline ends came to 6 bases. CDR3 size: 12 residues. CDR1 SEHNR and CDR2 FQNEAQ come from the germline V gene (reference sequence). CDR3 bases: TGTGCCAGCAGCTTAGACAGGGATGGCTACACCTTC. Its protein product is CASSLDRDGYTF.

The chain has TRBV2 and TRBJ2-7; D gene uncertain. The length of the CDR3 is 12 residues. Trimming removed 6 bases from V and 5 bases from J, with 11 bases in between. Germline V lookup: CDR1 SNHLY, CDR2 FYNNEI. The CDR3 DNA is TGTGCCAGCAGGGTGGCTGTACACGAGCAGTACTTC. Translated: CASRVAVHEQYF.

This sequence joins TRBV9 and TRBJ2-5; D might be TRBD2 (6 bases). The CDR3 is made up of 10 amino acids. Trimming left V 7 bases short and J 5 bases short, with 6 bases between. CDR1 is SGDLS and CDR2 is YYNGEE in the germline V gene. The CDR3 DNA is TGTGCCAGCGGAGGGGAGACCCAGTACTTC. Its translation: CASGGETQYF.

The chain carries TRBV6-6 and TRBJ1-4, with a possible D match to TRBD1 (6 bases). The germline CDR1 and CDR2 sequences are MNHNY and SVGAGI (reference sequence). The V end was cut by 2 bases, the J end by 8 bases, with 9 bases between. CDR3 length: 13 residues. CDR3 amino acids: CASSYRGSEKLFF. Written as DNA, the CDR3 is TGTGCCAGCAGTTACAGGGGGAGCGAAAAACTGTTTTTT.

This clone was detected a few times. The gene calls are TRBV9 and TRBJ2-1, with a possible D match to TRBD1 (6 bases). V lost 3 bases, J lost 7 bases, and 11 bases lay in between. Germline-derived CDR1 and CDR2 are SGDLS and YYNGEE. The CDR3 runs 13 residues. The DNA for the CDR3 is TGTGCCAGCAGCGCGGACAGTCTGAATGAGCAGTTCTTC. It yields the protein CASSADSLNEQFF. The full variable domain, in which reference TRBV9 and TRBJ2-1 provide the parts outside the CDR3, is DSGVTQTPKHLITATGQRVTLRCSPRSGDLSVYWYQQSLDQGLQFLIQYYNGEERAKGNILERFSAQQFPDLHSELNLSSLELGDSALYFCASSADSLNEQFFGPGTRLTVL.

V gene TRBV4-1 combines with J gene TRBJ2-7; D uncertain. Germline-derived CDR1 and CDR2 are MGHRA and YSYEKL. The CDR3 is 13 amino acids. V dropped 1 base and J dropped 3 bases, with 7 bases sitting between them. The CDR3 sequence: CASSQGLGYEQYF. In DNA form, the CDR3 reads TGCGCCAGCAGCCAAGGACTGGGCTACGAGCAGTACTTC.

In regard to this clone: The junction and the germline gene differ at one end; a read error may be behind it. Additional DNA sequences in this sample encode the identical CDR3. The rearrangement joins TRBV29-1 to TRBJ1-1; D is uncertain. The CDR3 extends over 14 amino acids. Germline V gene lookup returns CDR1 SQVTM and CDR2 ANQGSEA. Here the CDR3 DNA reads TGCAGCGTGGAGGTTGGGGTACAGAACACTGAGGCTTTCTTT. Protein: CSVEVGVQNTEAFF.

This chain joins TRBV9 and TRBJ2-1; maybe TRBD2 (6 bases). Germline V CDR1 and CDR2: SGDLS, YYNGEE. Trimming stripped 6 bases from V and 15 bases from J, with 16 bases between. The CDR3 covers 11 residues. The CDR3 loop reads CASKYSGTLFF. CDR3 nucleotides: TGTGCCAGCAAGTATTCCGGGACTCTGTTCTTC.

This sequence joins TRBV6-6 and TRBJ2-5, with 7 nucleotides matching TRBD2. The J call is doubtful: the DNA matches TRBJ2-7 better. The CDR3 is 15 residues long. CDR1 and CDR2 from the germline V gene are MNHNY and SVGAGI (reference sequence). CDR3 nucleotide sequence: TGTGCCAGCAGTTATGGGGAGGGCGTCAACTACGAGCAGTACTTC. Its translation: CASSYGEGVNYEQYF.

This sequence joins TRBV7-8 and TRBJ2-3; D is possibly TRBD1 (5 bases). This CDR3 spans 13 amino acids. The V gene lost 2 bases and the J gene lost 13 bases, with 16 bases spanning the gap. Germline lookup yields CDR1 SGHVS and CDR2 FQNEAQ. The CDR3 sequence: CASSLLMDKAKYF. The CDR3 coding sequence is TGTGCCAGCAGCTTATTGATGGACAAGGCCAAGTATTTT.

There are a few counts of this clone. The chain joins TRBV9 to TRBJ1-3, with 7 bases lining up with TRBD1. Germline-derived CDR1 and CDR2 are SGDLS and YYNGEE. The CDR3 has 14 residues. V dropped 3 bases and J dropped 4; count of bases not matched to a gene: 4. The CDR3, as DNA: TGTGCCAGCAGCGCACAGGGGACGGGAAACACCATATATTTT. This sequence encodes CASSAQGTGNTIYF.